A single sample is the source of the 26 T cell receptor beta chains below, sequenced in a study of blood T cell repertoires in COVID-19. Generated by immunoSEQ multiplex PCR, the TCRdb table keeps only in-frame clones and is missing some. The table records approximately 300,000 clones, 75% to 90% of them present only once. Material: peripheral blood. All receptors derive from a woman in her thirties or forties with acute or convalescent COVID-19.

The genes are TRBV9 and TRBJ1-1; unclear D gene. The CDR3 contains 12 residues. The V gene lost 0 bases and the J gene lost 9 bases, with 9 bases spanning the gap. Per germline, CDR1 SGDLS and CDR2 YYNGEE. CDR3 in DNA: TGTGCCAGCAGCGTAGGAGGGAGGAAAGCTTTCTTT. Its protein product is CASSVGGRKAFF.

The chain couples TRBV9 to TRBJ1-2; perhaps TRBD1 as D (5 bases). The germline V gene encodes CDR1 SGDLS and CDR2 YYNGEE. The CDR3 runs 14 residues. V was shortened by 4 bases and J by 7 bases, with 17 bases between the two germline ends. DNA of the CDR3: TGTGCCAGCAGCTCCGACTTGGCAGGGTCTGGCTACACCTTC. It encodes CASSSDLAGSGYTF.

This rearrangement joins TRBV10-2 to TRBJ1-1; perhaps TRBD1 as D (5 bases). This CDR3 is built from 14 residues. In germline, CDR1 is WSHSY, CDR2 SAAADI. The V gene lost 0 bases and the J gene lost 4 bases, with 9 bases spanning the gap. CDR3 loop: CASSESQGPTEAFF. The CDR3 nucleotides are TGCGCCAGCAGTGAGTCTCAGGGTCCCACTGAAGCTTTCTTT.

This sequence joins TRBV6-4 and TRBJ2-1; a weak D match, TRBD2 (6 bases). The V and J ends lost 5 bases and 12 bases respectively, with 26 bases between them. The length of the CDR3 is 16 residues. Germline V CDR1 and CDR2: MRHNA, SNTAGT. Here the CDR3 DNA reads TGTGCCAGCAGTTTTTCGGCGTCTAGCGACGGAGGAGGGCAGTTCTTC. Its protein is CASSFSASSDGGGQFF.

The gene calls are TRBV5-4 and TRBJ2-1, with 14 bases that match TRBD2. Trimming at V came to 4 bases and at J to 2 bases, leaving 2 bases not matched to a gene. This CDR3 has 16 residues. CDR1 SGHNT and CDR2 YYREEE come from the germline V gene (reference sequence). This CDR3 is CASSRTSGGTYNEQFF. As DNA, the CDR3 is TGTGCCAGCAGCCGGACTAGCGGGGGGACCTACAATGAGCAGTTCTTC.

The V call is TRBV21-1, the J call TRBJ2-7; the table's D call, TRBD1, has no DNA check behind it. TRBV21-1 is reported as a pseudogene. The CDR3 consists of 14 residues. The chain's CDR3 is CASSEQGASYEQYV. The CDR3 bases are TGTGCCAGCAGCGAACAGGGGGCATCCTACGAGCAGTACGTC.

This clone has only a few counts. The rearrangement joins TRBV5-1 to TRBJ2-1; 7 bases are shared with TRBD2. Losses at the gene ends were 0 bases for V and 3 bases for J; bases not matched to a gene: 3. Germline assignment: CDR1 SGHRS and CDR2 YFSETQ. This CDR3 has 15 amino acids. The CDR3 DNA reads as TGCGCCAGCAGCTTGGAGCGGGGCCGCTACAATGAGCAGTTCTTC. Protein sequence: CASSLERGRYNEQFF.

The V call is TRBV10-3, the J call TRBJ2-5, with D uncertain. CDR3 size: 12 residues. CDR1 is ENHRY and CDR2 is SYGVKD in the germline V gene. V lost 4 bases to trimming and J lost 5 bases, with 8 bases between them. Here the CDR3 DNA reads TGTGCCATCAGTGCCGAACGGGAGACCCAGTACTTC. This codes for CAISAERETQYF.

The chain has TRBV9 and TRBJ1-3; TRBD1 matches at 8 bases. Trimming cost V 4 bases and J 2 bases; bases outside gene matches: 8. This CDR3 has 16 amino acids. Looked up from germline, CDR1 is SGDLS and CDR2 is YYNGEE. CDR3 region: CASSPGGRGPGNTIYF. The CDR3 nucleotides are TGTGCCAGCAGCCCCGGAGGCAGGGGGCCTGGAAACACCATATATTTT.

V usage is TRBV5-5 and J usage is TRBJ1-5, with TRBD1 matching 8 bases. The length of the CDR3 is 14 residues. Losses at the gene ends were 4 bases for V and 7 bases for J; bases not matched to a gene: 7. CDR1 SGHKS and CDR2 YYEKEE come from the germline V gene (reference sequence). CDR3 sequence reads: CASSEGQGIQPQHF. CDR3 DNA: TGTGCCAGCAGCGAAGGACAGGGAATACAGCCCCAGCATTTT.

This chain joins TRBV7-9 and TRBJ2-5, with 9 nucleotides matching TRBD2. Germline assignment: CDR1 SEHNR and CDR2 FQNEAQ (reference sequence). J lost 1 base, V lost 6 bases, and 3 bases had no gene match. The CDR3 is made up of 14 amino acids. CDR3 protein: CASRVAGAQETQYF. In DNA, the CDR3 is TGTGCCAGCAGAGTAGCGGGGGCCCAAGAGACCCAGTACTTC.

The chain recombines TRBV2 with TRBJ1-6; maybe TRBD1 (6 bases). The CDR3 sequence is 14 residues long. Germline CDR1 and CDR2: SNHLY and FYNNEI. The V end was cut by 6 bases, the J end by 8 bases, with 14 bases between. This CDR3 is CASSDNRDDSPLHF. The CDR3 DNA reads TGTGCCAGCAGCGATAACAGGGACGATTCACCCCTCCACTTT.

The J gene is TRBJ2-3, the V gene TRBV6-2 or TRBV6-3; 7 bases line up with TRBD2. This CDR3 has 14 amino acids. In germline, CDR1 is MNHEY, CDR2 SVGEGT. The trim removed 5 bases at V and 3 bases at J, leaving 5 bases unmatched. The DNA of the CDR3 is TGTGCCAGCAGTCGATGGACTAGGACAGATACGCAGTATTTT. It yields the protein CASSRWTRTDTQYF.

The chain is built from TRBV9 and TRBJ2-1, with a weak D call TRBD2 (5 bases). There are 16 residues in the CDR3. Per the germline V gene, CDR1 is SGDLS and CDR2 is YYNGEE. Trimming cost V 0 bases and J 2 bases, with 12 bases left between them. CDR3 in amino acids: CASSVVGDGAYNEQFF. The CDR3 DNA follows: TGTGCCAGCAGCGTAGTTGGCGACGGGGCCTACAATGAGCAGTTCTTC.

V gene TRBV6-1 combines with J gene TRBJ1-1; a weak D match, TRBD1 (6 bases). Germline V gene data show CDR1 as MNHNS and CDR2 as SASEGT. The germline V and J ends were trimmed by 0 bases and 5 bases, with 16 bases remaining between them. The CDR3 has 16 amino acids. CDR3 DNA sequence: TGTGCCAGCAGTGAAGCGGGAATCAGGGGCTGGACTGAAGCTTTCTTT. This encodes CASSEAGIRGWTEAFF.

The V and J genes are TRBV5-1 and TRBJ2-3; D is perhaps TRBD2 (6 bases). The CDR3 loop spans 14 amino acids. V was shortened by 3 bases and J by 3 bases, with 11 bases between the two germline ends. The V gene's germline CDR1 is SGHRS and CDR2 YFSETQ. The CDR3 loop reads CASSSSGGTDTQYF. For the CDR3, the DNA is TGCGCCAGCAGCTCGAGTGGGGGGACAGATACGCAGTATTTT.

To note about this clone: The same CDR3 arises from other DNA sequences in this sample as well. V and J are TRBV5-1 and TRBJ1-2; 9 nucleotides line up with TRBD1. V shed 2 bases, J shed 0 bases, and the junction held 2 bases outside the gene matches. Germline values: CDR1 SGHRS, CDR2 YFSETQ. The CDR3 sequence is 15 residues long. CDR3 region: CASSLTGGSNYGYTF. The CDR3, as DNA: TGCGCCAGCAGCTTAACAGGGGGCTCTAACTATGGCTACACCTTC.

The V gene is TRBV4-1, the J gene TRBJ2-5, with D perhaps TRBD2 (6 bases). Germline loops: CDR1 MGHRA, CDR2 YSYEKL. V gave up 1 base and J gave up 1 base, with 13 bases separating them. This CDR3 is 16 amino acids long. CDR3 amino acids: CASSQGSTSPQETQYF. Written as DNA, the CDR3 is TGCGCCAGCAGCCAAGGAAGTACTAGCCCCCAAGAGACCCAGTACTTC.

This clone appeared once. The CDR3 here is CASSATTRPSGYTF. In DNA, the CDR3 is TGCGCCAGCAGCGCAACGACACGGCCTAGCGGCTACACCTTC. This rearrangement joins TRBV4-1 to TRBJ1-2; D not resolved. Trimming left V 5 bases short and J 8 bases short, with 18 bases between. Germline-derived CDR1 and CDR2 are MGHRA and YSYEKL. The CDR3 extends over 14 amino acids.

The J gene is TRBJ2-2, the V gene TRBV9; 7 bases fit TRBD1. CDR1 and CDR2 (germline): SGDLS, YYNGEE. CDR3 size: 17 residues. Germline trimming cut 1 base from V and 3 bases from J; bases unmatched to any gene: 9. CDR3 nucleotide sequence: TGTGCCAGCAGCGTATCCCCCACCGGGACAGACACCGGGGAGCTGTTTTTT. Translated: CASSVSPTGTDTGELFF.

The CDR3 here is CASNLGGSASGNEQFF. The CDR3 DNA sequence: TGTGCCAGTAACCTGGGGGGTAGCGCTAGCGGAAATGAGCAGTTCTTC. The chain carries TRBV19 and TRBJ2-1, with 7 bases that match TRBD2. Germline-derived CDR1 and CDR2 are LNHDA and SQIVND (reference sequence). V lost 7 bases, J lost 7 bases, and 16 bases stayed unmatched. This CDR3 is 16 amino acids long.

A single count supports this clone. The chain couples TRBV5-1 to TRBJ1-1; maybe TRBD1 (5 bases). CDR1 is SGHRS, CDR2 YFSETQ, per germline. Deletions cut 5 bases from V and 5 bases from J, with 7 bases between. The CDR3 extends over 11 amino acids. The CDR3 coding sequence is TGCGCCAGCAGGGGGGGGACTGAAGCTTTCTTT. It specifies CASRGGTEAFF.

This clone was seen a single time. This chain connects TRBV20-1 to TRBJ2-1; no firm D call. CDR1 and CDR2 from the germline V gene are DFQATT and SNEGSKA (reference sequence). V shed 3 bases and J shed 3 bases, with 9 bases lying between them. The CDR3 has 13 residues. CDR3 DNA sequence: TGCAGTGCTAGTTCTAGAATCTACAATGAGCAGTTCTTC. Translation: CSASSRIYNEQFF.

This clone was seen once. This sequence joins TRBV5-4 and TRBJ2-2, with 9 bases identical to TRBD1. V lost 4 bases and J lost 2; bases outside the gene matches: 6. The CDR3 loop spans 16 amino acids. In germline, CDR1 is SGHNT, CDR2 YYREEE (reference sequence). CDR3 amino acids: CASSQEGQGNTGELFF. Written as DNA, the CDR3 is TGTGCCAGCAGCCAGGAGGGACAGGGTAACACCGGGGAGCTGTTTTTT.

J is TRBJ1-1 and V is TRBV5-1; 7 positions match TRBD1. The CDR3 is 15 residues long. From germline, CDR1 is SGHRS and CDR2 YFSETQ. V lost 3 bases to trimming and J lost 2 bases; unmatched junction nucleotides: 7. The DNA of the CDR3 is TGCGCCAGCAGCTCCTGGGACAGCTTTAACACTGAAGCTTTCTTT. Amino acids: CASSSWDSFNTEAFF.

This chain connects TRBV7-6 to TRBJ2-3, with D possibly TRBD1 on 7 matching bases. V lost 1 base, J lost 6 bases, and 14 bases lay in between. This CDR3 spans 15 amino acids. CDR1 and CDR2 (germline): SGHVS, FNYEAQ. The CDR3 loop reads CASSLVGGQTDTQYF. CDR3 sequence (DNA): TGTGCCAGCAGCTTAGTCGGGGGACAGACCGATACGCAGTATTTT.